The TCR beta chain described here comes from a study of CD8 T cells in Susac syndrome. RNA in amounts of roughly 0.45 to 1 ug was reverse transcribed with random hexamers. TCRdb recomputed calls from the immunoSEQ multiplex PCR reads with MiXCR, one row per CDR3 protein. Here the sample spans 150,000 to 200,000 distinct CDR3 sequences, roughly 90% being singletons. The T cells that were sequenced for TCR beta were CD8+ and CD4+ cells from blood. Negative isolation was applied to CD8+ and CD4+ T cells, and FACS enrichment was applied to TEMRA cells. As regards this clonotype: Its antigen is undetermined.

Whole-study findings and limits: There was no clonal expansion in the CD4+ T cell repertoires of Susac syndrome.

The CDR3 totals 15 residues. The germline gives CDR1 SGHKS, CDR2 YYEKEE (reference sequence). V lost 2 bases and J lost 2, with 13 bases in between. Specimen: CD4+ T cells from PBMCs. The rearrangement joins TRBV5-5 to TRBJ1-2; possibly TRBD1 for D (6 bases). The receptor was isolated from a human donor with Susac syndrome. CDR3 sequence: CASSFLLQGNYGYTF. The CDR3 coding sequence is TGTGCCAGCAGCTTCTTGCTACAGGGCAACTATGGCTACACCTTC.